What follows are 13 T cell receptor beta chains derived from one specimen sequenced in a study of T cell responses to AZD1222 COVID-19 vaccine. TCRdb's table, derived via immunoSEQ multiplex PCR, lists solely in-frame clones and lacks some. This table has 130,000 to 150,000 clones, about 90% appearing once. Material: peripheral blood, obtained on day 0 of AZD1222 vaccination. Source of these receptors: an adult in good health.

The V gene is TRBV19, the J gene TRBJ2-3; 8 bases are a match to TRBD1. Germline assignment: CDR1 LNHDA and CDR2 SQIVND (reference sequence). The CDR3 contains 13 residues. CDR3 loop: CATDRGAGDTQYF. CDR3 coding DNA: TGTGCTACCGACAGGGGTGCTGGAGATACGCAGTATTTT.

The rearrangement links TRBV5-1 to TRBJ2-1, with TRBD2 matching over 8 bases. The V gene end was trimmed by 4 bases and the J gene end by 3 bases; junction bases not matched to a gene: 12. CDR3 length equals 17 residues. Germline values: CDR1 SGHRS, CDR2 YFSETQ. DNA for the CDR3: TGCGCCAGCAGCCCCCTTTGGCGGGGGGCCAACTACAATGAGCAGTTCTTC. Protein sequence: CASSPLWRGANYNEQFF.

The chain is built from TRBV4-3 and TRBJ1-1; 8 nucleotides match TRBD1. This CDR3 comprises 15 residues. From germline, CDR1 is LGHNA and CDR2 YSLEER. J lost 5 bases, V lost 3 bases, and 8 bases had no gene match. The CDR3 region has the DNA TGCGCCAGCAGCCACAAAGGCAGGGGGCGAACTGAAGCTTTCTTT. Translating it yields CASSHKGRGRTEAFF.

This chain connects TRBV27 to TRBJ1-1; D is possibly TRBD1 (5 bases). The V end was cut by 6 bases, the J end by 0 bases, with 8 bases between. The CDR3 sequence is 13 residues long. Germline values: CDR1 MNHEY, CDR2 SMNVEV (reference sequence). CDR3 region: CASSRAMNTEAFF. The CDR3 DNA reads TGTGCCAGCAGCAGGGCTATGAACACTGAAGCTTTCTTT.

The chain uses TRBV7-6 and TRBJ2-5, with D uncertain. The V gene lost 3 bases and the J gene lost 3 bases, with 5 bases spanning the gap. The CDR3 contains 12 residues. Germline CDR1 is SGHVS and CDR2 is FNYEAQ. The DNA for the CDR3 is TGTGCCAGCAGCTTGGCGGAAGAGACCCAGTACTTC. Translated: CASSLAEETQYF.

The V gene is TRBV18, the J gene TRBJ2-5; no clear D gene. Germline V gives CDR1 KGHSH, CDR2 LQKENI. This CDR3 has 14 residues. V lost 0 bases to trimming and J lost 4 bases, with 9 bases between them. CDR3 loop: CASSPPPTRETQYF. The DNA of the CDR3 is TGTGCCAGCTCACCACCTCCAACGCGAGAGACCCAGTACTTC.

V gene TRBV7-6 combines with J gene TRBJ2-1; 14 nucleotides align to TRBD2. The CDR3 loop spans 18 amino acids. Trimming took 8 bases from V and 0 from J; bases not matched to a gene: 9. CDR1 is SGHVS and CDR2 is FNYEAQ in the germline V gene. The CDR3 reads CASFGTSGGRSSYNEQFF. CDR3 sequence (DNA): TGTGCCAGCTTTGGGACTAGCGGGGGCCGTAGCTCCTACAATGAGCAGTTCTTC.

The chain joins TRBV28 to TRBJ1-3, with 8 nucleotides matching TRBD1. The CDR3 sequence is 12 residues long. V gave up 5 bases and J gave up 15 bases; unmatched junction bases: 9. From germline, CDR1 is MDHEN and CDR2 SYDVKM. The DNA of the CDR3 is TGTGCCAGCAGTCCCCTACCGACAGGGGAATATTTT. It is translated as CASSPLPTGEYF.

This clone was picked up one time. The chain links TRBV6-1 to TRBJ1-6; D unclear. Germline V lookup: CDR1 MNHNS, CDR2 SASEGT. The CDR3 length is 15 residues. V shed 0 bases and J shed 8 bases, with 11 bases lying between them. The CDR3 sequence: CASSEAPGSDSPLHF. CDR3 coding DNA: TGTGCCAGCAGTGAAGCGCCCGGATCGGATTCACCCCTCCACTTT.

This chain uses TRBV6-4 with TRBJ1-6; the D is unclear. This CDR3 is built from 13 residues. V was clipped by 11 bases and J by 7 bases, with 15 bases between them. The germline V gene has CDR1 MRHNA and CDR2 SNTAGT. CDR3: CAFSPSVNSPLHF. CDR3 bases: TGTGCCTTTAGCCCCTCAGTAAATTCACCCCTCCACTTT.

In its sample, this clone was seen once. This rearrangement joins TRBV7-6 to TRBJ1-1; 8 bases are shared with TRBD1. Germline loops: CDR1 SGHVS, CDR2 FNYEAQ. Trimming took 1 base from V and 3 from J; bases not matched to a gene: 4. The CDR3 is 15 amino acids. The chain's CDR3 is CASSLGDRLYTEAFF. CDR3 nucleotides: TGTGCCAGCAGCTTAGGGGACAGGCTATACACTGAAGCTTTCTTT.

The J gene is TRBJ1-6, the V gene TRBV27; D gene uncertain. The CDR3 contains 13 residues. Trimming took off 10 bases at V and 9 bases at J, with 16 bases between the two ends. Germline V gene lookup returns CDR1 MNHEY and CDR2 SMNVEV (reference sequence). In nucleotides, the CDR3 is TGTGCCACCCGCCCCGTTCCGGGTTCACCCCTCCACTTT. This sequence encodes CATRPVPGSPLHF.

This chain links TRBV19 with TRBJ1-3, with D hard to call. The V gene lost 4 bases and the J gene lost 6 bases, with 4 bases spanning the gap. Germline lookup yields CDR1 LNHDA and CDR2 SQIVND (reference sequence). The CDR3 extends over 11 amino acids. The DNA of the CDR3 is TGTGCCAGTAGTACGGTAAACACCATATATTTT. It translates to CASSTVNTIYF.